This T cell receptor (beta chain) derives from a study of identifying expanded T cells in peripheral blood. The CDR3 extends over 15 amino acids. V lost 3 bases and J 0 bases, leaving 9 bases between the germline ends. CDR1 is SGHAT and CDR2 is FQNNGV in the germline V gene. Using immunoSEQ multiplex PCR, the repertoire was profiled, and TCRdb retains in-frame clones only, with some absent. The sample includes around 120,000 clones, over 65% seen only once; the top ten take 3.3%. This clone was seen once. The clonotype originates from a person aged 18-69 years in good health. Sequencing used blood. The J gene is TRBJ1-3, the V gene TRBV11-2, with a tentative D call TRBD1 (5 bases). The CDR3: CASSFAGNSGNTIYF. CDR3 in DNA: TGTGCCAGCAGCTTTGCAGGGAACTCTGGAAACACCATATATTTT. The complete variable domain, with remaining parts taken from reference TRBV11-2 and TRBJ1-3, reads EAGVAQSPRYKIIEKRQSVAFWCNPISGHATLYWYQQILGQGPKLLIQFQNNGVVDDSQLPKDRFSAERLKGVDSTLKIQPAKLEDSAVYLCASSFAGNSGNTIYFGEGSWLTVV.